The clone carrying this T cell receptor beta chain was found many times. The target antigen is unknown. With V trimmed by 3 bases and J by 6 bases, 4 bases remained unmatched. There are 14 residues in the CDR3. This entry comes from a study of identical twins. Study-level findings and limits: Its conclusions, products of cross-sectional statistical analysis, did not come from following the same donors. Twin pairs had excess sharing that was weaker in beta out-of-frame sequences.

MiXCR, applied by TCRdb to the 5' RACE reads, yields one record per CDR3 protein. Of some 570,000 distinct CDR3 sequences listed, about 22% are singletons. This same sample was also taken into another study, of yellow fever vaccine responses in identical twins.

Sequences were obtained from CD4+ T cells sorted from blood. This clonotype was sampled from a woman between 18 and 29 years old in good health. The rearrangement uses TRBV12-3 or TRBV12-4 and TRBJ2-2; 7 bases line up with TRBD1. The CDR3 here is CASSFAGGSGELFF. CDR3 DNA: TGTGCCAGCAGTTTCGCAGGGGGTTCCGGGGAGCTGTTTTTT.